These T cell receptor beta chains were read from a single sample in a study of blood T cell repertoires in COVID-19. TCRdb keeps only in-frame clones here, not all; method: immunoSEQ multiplex PCR. The data hold 110,000 to 150,000 clones, with 81% observed a single time. What was sequenced was peripheral blood. The receptors derive from a human donor in a cohort sampled during active COVID-19. CDR3s include the opening cysteine and the closing phenylalanine or tryptophan. The order of the fields is D gene, J gene, clone size, V gene, CDR3 protein, CDR3 DNA. A D gene is named only where the DNA matches it firmly. Expanded clones get a size class; other rows say once, few or many, or leave the size out.

NA,TRBJ2-7,NA,TRBV4-3,CASSQVPGSNEQYF,TGCGCCAGCAGCCAAGTACCAGGGTCCAACGAGCAGTACTTC
NA,TRBJ1-5,NA,TRBV24-1,CATSPTENNQPQHF,TGTGCCACCAGTCCAACAGAGAACAATCAGCCCCAGCATTTT
TRBD1,TRBJ2-5,NA,TRBV6-5,CASNRGAGGEETQYF,TGTGCCAGCAATCGTGGGGCAGGGGGCGAAGAGACCCAGTACTTC
TRBD1,TRBJ2-5,NA,TRBV28,CASSRRDREETQYF,TGTGCCAGCAGCCGCCGGGACAGGGAAGAGACCCAGTACTTC
TRBD1,TRBJ1-5,few,TRBV4-1,CASSQDAGGGQPQHF,TGCGCCAGCAGCCAAGATGCAGGGGGCGGTCAGCCCCAGCATTTT
NA,TRBJ1-4,NA,TRBV7-9,CASSFQGLIPNEKLFF,TGTGCCAGCAGCTTTCAGGGACTCATCCCTAATGAAAAACTGTTTTTT
TRBD1,TRBJ1-1,NA,TRBV18,CASSPPDRGFVAAFF,TGTGCCAGCTCACCACCGGACAGGGGTTTTGTGGCGGCTTTCTTT
TRBD2,TRBJ2-7,few,TRBV27,CASSLFWTSGRQGYEQYF,TGTGCCAGCAGTTTATTTTGGACTAGCGGGAGACAGGGCTACGAGCAGTACTTC
NA,TRBJ2-1,NA,TRBV9,CASSVVENEQFF,TGTGCCAGCAGCGTAGTTGAGAATGAGCAGTTCTTC
TRBD1,TRBJ2-7,NA,TRBV4-3,CASSQRTGGLYEQYF,TGCGCCAGCAGCCAACGGACAGGGGGCTTGTACGAGCAGTACTTC
TRBD2,TRBJ2-5,NA,TRBV3-1/TRBV3-2,CASSRVRTSGRETQYF,TGTGCCAGCAGCCGCGTTCGGACTAGCGGGAGGGAGACCCAGTACTTC
TRBD1,TRBJ1-1,NA,TRBV28,CASSSETGGSGDTEAFF,TGTGCCAGCAGTTCCGAGACAGGGGGCTCGGGGGACACTGAAGCTTTCTTT
TRBD1,TRBJ2-3,NA,TRBV3-1/TRBV3-2,CASSKKTGPDTQYF,TGTGCCAGCAGCAAAAAGACAGGGCCGGATACGCAGTATTTT
NA,TRBJ2-2,few,TRBV9,CASSPLRRENTGELFF,TGTGCCAGCAGCCCCCTAAGGCGGGAGAACACCGGGGAGCTGTTTTTT
NA,TRBJ2-7,NA,TRBV18,CASSPLPGLTYEQYF,TGTGCCAGCTCACCACTGCCGGGACTCACCTACGAGCAGTACTTC
TRBD2,TRBJ2-7,few,TRBV19,CASSFTTSGRYEQYF,TGTGCCAGTAGTTTCACGACTAGCGGGAGGTACGAGCAGTACTTC
NA,TRBJ1-5,NA,TRBV5-1,CASSLEGGVQPQHF,TGCGCCAGCAGCTTGGAGGGAGGGGTTCAGCCCCAGCATTTT
NA,TRBJ2-7,NA,TRBV27,CASSFGVGNDEQYF,TGTGCCAGCAGTTTCGGGGTGGGGAACGACGAGCAGTACTTC
NA,TRBJ1-5,NA,TRBV6-2/TRBV6-3,CASSYLGAWQPQHF,TGTGCCAGCAGTTACTTGGGGGCTTGGCAGCCCCAGCATTTT
NA,TRBJ2-5,NA,TRBV15,CATSRELGEETQYF,TGTGCCACCAGCAGAGAGTTAGGAGAGGAGACCCAGTACTTC
TRBD1,TRBJ2-3,NA,TRBV7-9,CASRDKGQNSDTQYF,TGTGCCAGCAGGGACAAGGGACAGAACTCAGATACGCAGTATTTT
TRBD1,TRBJ2-7,NA,TRBV6-5,CASRTGGFNYEQYF,TGTGCCAGCAGGACAGGGGGCTTTAACTACGAGCAGTACTTC
TRBD1,TRBJ1-4,once,TRBV7-9,CASSFGQAENEKLFF,TGTGCCAGCAGCTTCGGACAGGCCGAAAATGAAAAACTGTTTTTT
TRBD2,TRBJ2-3,once,TRBV27,CASSLSLAGLRITDTQYF,TGTGCCAGCAGTTTATCACTAGCGGGGCTAAGGATCACAGATACGCAGTATTTT
TRBD1,TRBJ1-2,NA,TRBV6-5,CASSYHRGPYTF,TGTGCCAGCAGTTACCACAGGGGTCCCTACACCTTC
TRBD1,TRBJ1-1,NA,TRBV12-3/TRBV12-4,CASSRQGGTEAFF,TGTGCCAGCAGCCGACAGGGAGGCACTGAAGCTTTCTTT
TRBD2,TRBJ2-5,few,TRBV2,CASSVQRGTSGETQYF,TGTGCCAGCAGTGTTCAACGAGGGACTAGCGGGGAGACCCAGTACTTC
TRBD2,TRBJ2-5,once,TRBV3-1/TRBV3-2,CASSQVRDTSGREETQYF,TGTGCCAGCAGCCAAGTTAGGGACACTAGCGGGAGGGAAGAGACCCAGTACTTC
TRBD2,TRBJ2-5,NA,TRBV6-2/TRBV6-3,CASSYPGTSGRVLQETQYF,TGTGCCAGCAGTTACCCCGGGACTAGCGGGAGGGTCCTACAAGAGACCCAGTACTTC
TRBD1,TRBJ2-7,NA,TRBV5-6,CASRDAGQGRGPSYEQYF,TGTGCCAGCAGGGACGCGGGACAGGGGAGGGGACCCTCCTACGAGCAGTACTTC
TRBD2,TRBJ2-3,few,TRBV10-1,CASSEFGSGPWVDTQYF,TGCGCCAGCAGTGAGTTTGGTAGCGGGCCTTGGGTAGATACGCAGTATTTT
NA,TRBJ2-7,NA,TRBV2,CASSETGTLSKYEQYF,TGTGCCAGCAGCGAGACGGGAACACTTTCCAAATACGAGCAGTACTTC
NA,TRBJ2-5,NA,TRBV5-6,CASSLVGASDETQYF,TGTGCCAGCAGCTTAGTTGGGGCTAGCGATGAGACCCAGTACTTC
TRBD1,TRBJ2-7,NA,TRBV5-6,CASSLTGAGSYEQYF,TGTGCCAGCAGCTTGACAGGGGCGGGTTCCTACGAGCAGTACTTC
NA,TRBJ2-3,NA,TRBV11-3,CASSLEGGGMDTQYF,TGTGCCAGCAGCTTAGAAGGGGGCGGGATGGATACGCAGTATTTT
TRBD2,TRBJ2-3,NA,TRBV9,CASSVGDYHTDTQYF,TGTGCCAGCAGCGTAGGGGACTACCACACAGATACGCAGTATTTT
TRBD1,TRBJ1-3,NA,TRBV7-2,CASSRTGLSGNTIYF,TGTGCCAGCAGCAGGACAGGGCTGAGTGGAAACACCATATATTTT
NA,TRBJ1-1,NA,TRBV7-2,CASSLEAGAEAFF,TGTGCCAGCAGCTTAGAGGCAGGGGCTGAAGCTTTCTTT